This is a list of T cell receptor beta chains from one sample in a study of T cells in Graves' hyperthyroidism and ophthalmopathy. Each CDR3 protein is one row after TCRdb ran MiXCR on the multiplex PCR reads. The repertoire holds about 620,000 distinct CDR3 sequences, around 15% seen once, with around 4% in the top ten. Input material: blood. Receptor source: a woman aged 25 to 39 with Graves' hyperthyroidism. The CDR3 runs from the conserved cysteine through the conserved F or W. A D gene is named only where the DNA matches it firmly. Size is stated for part of the rows, as once, few or many counts, or as a class when the clone is expanded.

j_call	v_call	clone_size	d_call	cdr3_length	cdr3_aa	cdr3_nt
TRBJ2-7	TRBV11-2	many	.	15	CASSLEAGAPYEQYF	TGTGCCAGCAGCTTAGAGGCAGGCGCCCCCTACGAGCAGTACTTC
TRBJ2-2	TRBV18	many	TRBD2	14	CASSPGGNTGELFF	TGCGCCAGCAGCCCGGGAGGGAACACCGGGGAGCTGTTTTTT
TRBJ2-3	TRBV30	few	.	12	CAWSRGSDTQYF	TGTGCCTGGAGTCGGGGGTCAGATACGCAGTATTTT
TRBJ1-3	TRBV11-2	.	.	13	CASSPDTGNTIYF	TGTGCCAGCAGCCCAGACACTGGAAACACCATATATTTT
TRBJ2-2	TRBV5-1	few	TRBD1	15	CASSLEGAEAGELFF	TGCGCCAGCAGCTTGGAGGGGGCCGAAGCCGGGGAGCTGTTTTTT
TRBJ2-7	TRBV7-9	many	TRBD1	16	CASSFLSPGQGGQQYF	TGTGCCAGCAGCTTCCTTTCCCCGGGACAGGGTGGGCAGCAGTACTTC
TRBJ1-1	TRBV6-5	many	.	15	CASSYSNTNSAEAFF	TGTGCCAGCAGTTACTCCAACACCAACAGCGCTGAAGCTTTCTTT
TRBJ2-1	TRBV29-1	few	.	16	CSARVWDGSSYNEQFF	TGCAGCGCTAGAGTATGGGACGGGAGCTCCTACAATGAGCAGTTCTTC
TRBJ1-2	TRBV20-1	.	TRBD1	16	CSARDTPGQGNYGYTF	TGCAGTGCTAGAGATACACCGGGACAGGGAAACTATGGCTACACCTTC
TRBJ2-3	TRBV18	many	.	16	CASSPPKDRYTDTQYF	TGTGCCAGCTCACCACCGAAGGACAGATACACAGATACGCAGTATTTT
TRBJ2-1	TRBV28	many	TRBD2	14	CASSQHPGLSEQFF	TGTGCCAGCAGCCAACACCCGGGACTATCCGAGCAGTTCTTC
TRBJ2-7	TRBV19	.	TRBD2	12	CASRSGGGEQYF	TGTGCCAGTCGAAGTGGGGGGGGCGAGCAGTACTTC
TRBJ2-7	TRBV15	.	.	13	CATSTGTSYEQYF	TGTGCCACCAGTACAGGAACCTCCTACGAGCAGTACTTC
TRBJ2-1	TRBV12-3/TRBV12-4	many	TRBD1	14	CASSPLQGVNEQFF	TGTGCCAGCAGTCCCCTACAGGGGGTGAATGAGCAGTTCTTC
TRBJ2-5	TRBV28	many	TRBD2	16	CASSGGGPSYQETQYF	TGTGCCAGCTCCGGGGGGGGCCCCTCGTACCAAGAGACCCAGTACTTC
TRBJ1-1	TRBV20-1	many	.	12	CSASKAMPEAFF	TGCAGTGCTAGTAAGGCGATGCCTGAAGCTTTCTTT
TRBJ2-1	TRBV28	.	TRBD2	15	CASSLSLLALDEQFF	TGTGCCAGCAGTTTATCCCTACTAGCGTTAGATGAGCAGTTCTTC